The entry below describes one T cell receptor (beta chain). The data stem from a study of T cell changes during pregnancy in multiple sclerosis. Germline V gene lookup returns CDR1 SGDLS and CDR2 YYNGEE. Germline trimming cut 0 bases from V and 0 bases from J; bases unmatched to any gene: 3. This CDR3 is 16 amino acids long. Only in-frame clones appear in the TCRdb table, and some are missing; sequencing was by immunoSEQ multiplex PCR. The sample records under 100,000 clones, around 93% being singletons. The V call is TRBV9, the J call TRBJ2-1; 7 positions agree with TRBD1. This TCR came from a female donor with multiple sclerosis, enrolled in a pregnancy study. The sample here was peripheral blood, taken in the third trimester of pregnancy. The CDR3 sequence: CASSVGGDSSYNEQFF. CDR3 nucleotides: TGTGCCAGCAGCGTAGGAGGGGACAGCTCCTACAATGAGCAGTTCTTC.